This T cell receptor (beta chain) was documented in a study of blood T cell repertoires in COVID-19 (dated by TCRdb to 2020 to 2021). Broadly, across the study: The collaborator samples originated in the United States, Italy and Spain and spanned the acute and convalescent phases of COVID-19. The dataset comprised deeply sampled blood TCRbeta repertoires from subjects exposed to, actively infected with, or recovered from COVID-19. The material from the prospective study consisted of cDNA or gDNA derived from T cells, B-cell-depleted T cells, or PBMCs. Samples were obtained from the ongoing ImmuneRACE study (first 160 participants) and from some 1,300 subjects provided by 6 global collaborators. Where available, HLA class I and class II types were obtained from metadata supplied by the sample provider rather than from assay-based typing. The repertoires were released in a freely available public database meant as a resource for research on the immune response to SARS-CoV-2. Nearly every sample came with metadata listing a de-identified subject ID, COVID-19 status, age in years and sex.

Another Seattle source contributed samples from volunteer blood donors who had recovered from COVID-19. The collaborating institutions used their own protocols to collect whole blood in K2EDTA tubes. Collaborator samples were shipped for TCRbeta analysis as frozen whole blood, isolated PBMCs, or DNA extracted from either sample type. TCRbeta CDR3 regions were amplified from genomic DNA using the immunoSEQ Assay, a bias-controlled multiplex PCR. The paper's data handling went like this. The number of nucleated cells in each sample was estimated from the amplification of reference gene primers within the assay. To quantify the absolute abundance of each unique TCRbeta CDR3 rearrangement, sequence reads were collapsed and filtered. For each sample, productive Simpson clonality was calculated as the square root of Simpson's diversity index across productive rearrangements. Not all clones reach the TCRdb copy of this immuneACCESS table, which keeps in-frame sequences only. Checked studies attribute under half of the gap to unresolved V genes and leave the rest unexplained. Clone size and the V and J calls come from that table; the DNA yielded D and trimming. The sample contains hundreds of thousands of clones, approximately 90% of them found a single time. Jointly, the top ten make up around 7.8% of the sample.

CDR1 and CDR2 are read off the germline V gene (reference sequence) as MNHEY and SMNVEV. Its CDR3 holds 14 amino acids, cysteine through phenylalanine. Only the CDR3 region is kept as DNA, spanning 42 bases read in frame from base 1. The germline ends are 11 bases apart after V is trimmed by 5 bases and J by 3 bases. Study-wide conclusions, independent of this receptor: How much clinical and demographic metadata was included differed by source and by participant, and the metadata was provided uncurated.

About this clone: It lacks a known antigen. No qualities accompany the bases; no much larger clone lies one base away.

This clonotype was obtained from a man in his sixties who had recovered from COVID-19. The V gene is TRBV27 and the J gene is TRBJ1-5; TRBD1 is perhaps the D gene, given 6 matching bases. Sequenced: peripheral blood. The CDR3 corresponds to CASSRQADNQPQHF. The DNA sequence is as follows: TGTGCCAGCAGTCGACAGGCCGACAATCAGCCCCAGCATTTT.